This entry features one T cell receptor beta chain sequence. The data are from a study of blood T cell repertoires in COVID-19. Study-level information: The cDNA or gDNA used as material had been derived from T cells, B-cell-depleted T cells, or PBMCs.

The CDR3 extends over 13 amino acids. With 3 bases removed from V and 6 bases from J, the gap between germline ends came to 8 bases. Generated by immunoSEQ multiplex PCR, the TCRdb table keeps only in-frame clones and is missing some. The repertoire has more than 150,000 clones, roughly 80% of them found once; the top ten carry approximately 15%. Input material: peripheral blood. The TCR comes from a man between 60 and 75 years old with active or convalescent COVID-19. The J gene is TRBJ1-4, the V gene TRBV12-3 or TRBV12-4; D remains unclear. In DNA form, the CDR3 reads TGTGCCAGCAGTTTCGGAGATTATGAAAAACTGTTTTTT. Protein: CASSFGDYEKLFF.